These 32 T cell receptor beta chains came from one sample sequenced in a study of identical twins. TCRdb analysed the 5' RACE reads with MiXCR anew, one entry per CDR3 protein. The sample carries 240,000 or so distinct CDR3 sequences, roughly 7% recorded once. This sample was also put to use in a study of yellow fever vaccine responses in identical twins.

The source material was memory (CD45RO+) T cells sorted from blood. The receptors shown here come from a woman in her late teens or twenties in good health.

In its sample, this clonotype was seen many times. This chain's CDR3 is CSASGGTKQEGYTF. CDR3 nucleotides: TGCAGTGCTAGCGGGGGGACTAAACAGGAGGGCTACACCTTC. The rearrangement joins TRBV20-1 to TRBJ1-2, with TRBD1 as a possible D gene (5 bases). This CDR3 comprises 14 residues. Germline CDR1 DFQATT, CDR2 SNEGSKA (reference sequence). The V end lost 3 bases, the J end lost 8 bases, and 19 bases lay between the germline ends.

This clonotype was counted between two and nine times. The chain is built from TRBV5-6 and TRBJ2-5, with D unclear. The CDR3 spans 13 residues. Germline V lookup: CDR1 SGHDT, CDR2 YYEEEE. V was pared by 1 base and J by 5 bases, with 9 bases between. As DNA, the CDR3 is TGTGCCAGCAGCTTGATTCCCTGGGAGACCCAGTACTTC. This gives the protein CASSLIPWETQYF.

In its sample, this clonotype was seen a few times. V is TRBV3-1 and J is TRBJ1-2; a weak D match, TRBD1 (5 bases). V lost 4 bases, J lost 3 bases, and 12 bases lay in between. CDR3 length: 14 residues. In germline, CDR1 is LGHDT, CDR2 YNNKEL (reference sequence). CDR3 in DNA: TGTGCCAGCAGCCCCCCGACAGACTACTATGGCTACACCTTC. It yields the protein CASSPPTDYYGYTF.

This clonotype occurred many times. The J gene is TRBJ2-3, the V gene TRBV20-1, with 14 bases fitting TRBD2. Trimming took 5 bases from V and 5 from J; bases not matched to a gene: 12. The length of the CDR3 is 17 residues. Germline CDR1 and CDR2: DFQATT and SNEGSKA (reference sequence). The CDR3 here is CSAPAGTSGRGVDTQYF. CDR3 in DNA: TGCAGTGCTCCCGCCGGGACTAGCGGGAGAGGGGTAGATACGCAGTATTTT.

This clonotype was seen more than once but under ten times. The rearrangement uses TRBV7-9 and TRBJ2-2; D possibly matches TRBD1 or TRBD2 (5 bases each). Per the germline V gene, CDR1 is SEHNR and CDR2 is FQNEAQ (reference sequence). The germline V and J ends were trimmed by 7 bases and 1 base, with 13 bases remaining between them. The CDR3 contains 15 residues. In DNA, the CDR3 is TGTGCCAGCATCCTGGGGGACCAGAACACCGGGGAGCTGTTTTTT. Its translation: CASILGDQNTGELFF.

This chain uses TRBV28 with TRBJ2-2; a weak D match, TRBD2 (5 bases). In germline, CDR1 is MDHEN, CDR2 SYDVKM. The CDR3 totals 13 residues. Trimming took off 7 bases at V and 3 bases at J, with 9 bases between the two ends. CDR3 residues: CASNTRDTGELFF. Here the CDR3 DNA reads TGTGCCAGCAACACGAGGGACACCGGGGAGCTGTTTTTT.

This clonotype was recorded at least ten times. V is TRBV4-1 and J is TRBJ2-3; 8 nucleotides match TRBD1. V lost 1 base to trimming and J lost 3 bases; unmatched junction nucleotides: 3. Germline V gene lookup returns CDR1 MGHRA and CDR2 YSYEKL. The CDR3 length is 15 residues. Here the CDR3 reads CASSQAGGGTDTQYF. The CDR3 DNA reads TGCGCCAGCAGCCAAGCAGGGGGCGGAACAGATACGCAGTATTTT.

This clonotype was detected only a few times. The chain uses TRBV5-1 and TRBJ1-3, with D unclear. Germline V gene data show CDR1 as SGHRS and CDR2 as YFSETQ. V lost 0 bases and J 0 bases, leaving 10 bases between the germline ends. The CDR3 contains 16 residues. CDR3 sequence: CASSLEYGNSGNTIYF. In DNA, the CDR3 is TGCGCCAGCAGCTTGGAATATGGAAACTCTGGAAACACCATATATTTT.

This clonotype was seen more than once but under ten times. The chain is built from TRBV5-1 and TRBJ1-2; no reliable D call. Germline V CDR1 and CDR2: SGHRS, YFSETQ. V was trimmed by 0 bases and J by 8 bases, leaving 17 bases between them. This CDR3 is 15 amino acids long. Here the CDR3 reads CASSLGPSSTGGYTF. The CDR3 coding sequence is TGCGCCAGCAGCTTGGGTCCGAGTTCTACGGGCGGCTACACCTTC.

This clonotype appeared many times. V usage is TRBV15 and J usage is TRBJ1-4; D perhaps matches TRBD1 (5 bases). The CDR3 is 12 residues long. The V gene lost 5 bases and the J gene lost 6 bases, with 7 bases spanning the gap. Germline values: CDR1 LNHNV, CDR2 YYDKDF (reference sequence). The CDR3 sequence is CATSGDDEKLFF. The CDR3 DNA is TGTGCCACCAGCGGGGACGATGAAAAACTGTTTTTT.

This chain connects TRBV7-8 to TRBJ2-3; 10 positions agree with TRBD2. Germline CDR1 is SGHVS and CDR2 is FQNEAQ. This CDR3 spans 17 amino acids. Trimming at V came to 6 bases and at J to 4 bases, leaving 13 bases not matched to a gene. CDR3 DNA: TGTGCCAGCAGGGTCGGCCTAGCGGGAGTGGGGGCAGATACGCAGTATTTT. Translated: CASRVGLAGVGADTQYF.

In this sample, this clonotype turned up many times. The chain combines TRBV12-3 or TRBV12-4 with TRBJ2-7; TRBD1 matches 8 bases. The CDR3 covers 14 residues. V lost 3 bases and J lost 4; bases outside the gene matches: 5. CDR3 DNA sequence: TGTGCCAGCAGTTTGCCAGGGGGCGGGTACGAGCAGTACTTC. Residues: CASSLPGGGYEQYF.

This rearrangement joins TRBV20-1 to TRBJ2-7, with D hard to call. Trimming left V 2 bases short and J 1 base short, with 9 bases between. The CDR3 covers 13 residues. Germline assignment: CDR1 DFQATT and CDR2 SNEGSKA (reference sequence). The CDR3 protein is CSARSQVSYEQYV. The DNA of the CDR3 is TGCAGTGCTAGAAGTCAGGTTTCCTACGAGCAGTACGTC.

The chain carries TRBV15 and TRBJ1-1; maybe TRBD1 (5 bases). CDR3 length: 13 residues. The V gene lost 5 bases and the J gene lost 11 bases, with 18 bases spanning the gap. Germline CDR1 LNHNV, CDR2 YYDKDF (reference sequence). The CDR3: CATSESGLLLAFF. The CDR3 DNA reads as TGTGCCACCAGCGAGTCGGGGCTTCTTTTGGCTTTCTTT.

This clonotype was seen ten or more times. Here the CDR3 DNA reads TGCGCCAGCAGCTTGGCCGACGTCGGGGGAGGAAACACCATATATTTT. Translating it yields CASSLADVGGGNTIYF. The genes are TRBV5-1 and TRBJ1-3; weak D call: TRBD1 (5 bases). The CDR3 has 16 residues. Germline CDR1 reads SGHRS; CDR2 reads YFSETQ. The V gene lost 0 bases and the J gene lost 4 bases, with 14 bases spanning the gap.

This clonotype was seen ten or more times. This chain's CDR3 is CASRLGHGPNTGELFF. Here the CDR3 DNA reads TGTGCCAGCAGACTCGGACACGGGCCGAACACCGGGGAGCTGTTTTTT. V is TRBV3-1 and J is TRBJ2-2; TRBD1 is a possible D gene (5 bases). Germline lookup yields CDR1 LGHDT and CDR2 YNNKEL (reference sequence). V was trimmed by 6 bases and J by 0 bases, leaving 14 bases between them. CDR3 size: 16 residues.

The chain combines TRBV4-2 with TRBJ2-3; D is uncertain. The V end was cut by 1 base, the J end by 4 bases, with 12 bases between. The CDR3 length is 15 residues. The germline gives CDR1 LGHNA, CDR2 YNFKEQ. In DNA form, the CDR3 reads TGTGCCAGCAGCCAAGGGAAGGCGCGCGCAGATACGCAGTATTTT. Amino acid sequence: CASSQGKARADTQYF.

V gene TRBV27 combines with J gene TRBJ1-5, with D unclear. CDR3 length equals 16 residues. V gave up 3 bases and J gave up 6 bases, with 18 bases separating them. Looked up from germline, CDR1 is MNHEY and CDR2 is SMNVEV (reference sequence). The CDR3 sequence is CASSFNWIAGSQPQHF. CDR3 nucleotide sequence: TGTGCCAGCAGTTTCAACTGGATTGCGGGCAGTCAGCCCCAGCATTTT.

The table lists this clonotype with many counts. The V gene is TRBV20-1, the J gene TRBJ2-1, with 8 nucleotides matching TRBD1. The CDR3 consists of 15 residues. V was clipped by 3 bases and J by 9 bases; unmatched bases: 13. The germline CDR1 and CDR2 sequences are DFQATT and SNEGSKA (reference sequence). The CDR3 is CSASFGTGALGEQFF. The CDR3 nucleotides read TGCAGTGCTAGCTTCGGGACAGGTGCTCTTGGTGAGCAGTTCTTC.

There are a few counts of this clonotype. The CDR3 protein is CASSQDRISRQFF. The CDR3 DNA is TGTGCCAGCAGCCAGGACAGGATATCAAGGCAGTTCTTC. The rearrangement uses TRBV27 and TRBJ2-1, with 7 positions matching TRBD1. CDR1 is MNHEY and CDR2 is SMNVEV in the germline V gene (reference sequence). With V trimmed by 6 bases and J by 12 bases, 11 bases remained unmatched. The length of the CDR3 is 13 residues.

The CDR3 loop reads CSVAWGADTEAFF. CDR3 nucleotide sequence: TGCAGCGTTGCGTGGGGGGCTGACACTGAAGCTTTCTTT. V usage is TRBV29-1 and J usage is TRBJ1-1; D is possibly TRBD1 (6 bases). The ends were cut back, 4 bases at V and 3 bases at J, with 12 bases in the middle. CDR1 is SQVTM and CDR2 is ANQGSEA in the germline V gene. This CDR3 is built from 13 residues.

The chain carries TRBV7-9 and TRBJ2-3, with 9 bases fitting TRBD2. V lost 2 bases and J lost 3; bases outside the gene matches: 9. The germline V gene encodes CDR1 SEHNR and CDR2 FQNEAQ (reference sequence). The CDR3 totals 17 residues. The CDR3 nucleotides read TGTGCCAGCAGCTTACGCGGGAGGGCCGAAATGACAGATACGCAGTATTTT. Translation gives CASSLRGRAEMTDTQYF.

This clonotype has a handful of counts. J is TRBJ2-6 and V is TRBV6-1; D ambiguous. This CDR3 has 16 residues. Trimming stripped 6 bases from V and 0 bases from J, with 12 bases between. Per germline, CDR1 MNHNS and CDR2 SASEGT. This CDR3 is CASSQDGFSGANVLTF. CDR3 sequence (DNA): TGTGCCAGCAGCCAGGATGGCTTCTCTGGGGCCAACGTCCTGACTTTC.

In this sample, this clonotype turned up many times. The CDR3 nucleotides read TGTGCTAGTGGCCAAGGGACTAGCGGGGGGGCGGGAGAGCAGTTCTTC. Translated, it gives CASGQGTSGGAGEQFF. The genes are TRBV12-5 and TRBJ2-1; 16 nucleotides line up with TRBD2. With 6 bases clipped from V and 10 bases from J, the junction kept 9 bases outside the gene matches. Germline V gives CDR1 LGHNT, CDR2 FRNRAP. CDR3 length: 16 residues.

The chain recombines TRBV5-1 with TRBJ2-5; possibly TRBD2 for D (7 bases). V lost 4 bases, J lost 2 bases, and 12 bases lay in between. Germline V gene data show CDR1 as SGHRS and CDR2 as YFSETQ. The CDR3 has 14 residues. The CDR3 reads CASSLQGGQETQYF. The CDR3 region has the DNA TGCGCCAGCAGCCTACAGGGAGGGCAAGAGACCCAGTACTTC. Drawing the rest from reference TRBV5-1 and TRBJ2-5, the complete variable domain is KAGVTQTPRYLIKTRGQQVTLSCSPISGHRSVSWYQQTPGQGLQFLFEYFSETQRNKGNFPGRFSGRQFSNSRSEMNVSTLELGDSALYLCASSLQGGQETQYFGPGTRLLVL.

This chain joins TRBV5-3 and TRBJ2-1; no definite D call. TRBV5-3 is classed as an ORF, of uncertain function. The CDR3 sequence is 16 residues long. The V end lost 0 bases, the J end lost 0 bases, and 10 bases lay between the germline ends. CDR3 sequence reads: CARSLESDSSYNEQFF. In nucleotides, the CDR3 is TGTGCCAGAAGCTTGGAAAGCGATAGCTCCTACAATGAGCAGTTCTTC.

The V gene is TRBV4-2, the J gene TRBJ2-7, with 8 bases matching TRBD2. This CDR3 comprises 16 residues. The germline CDR1 and CDR2 sequences are LGHNA and YNFKEQ. Trimming at V came to 2 bases and at J to 5 bases, leaving 11 bases not matched to a gene. The CDR3 bases are TGTGCCAGCAGCCAACCCCCCGGTAGCGGGATTAACGAGCAGTACTTC. Translated, it gives CASSQPPGSGINEQYF.

Note on this clonotype: The junction departs from the called germline gene at one end, perhaps through a read error. The gene calls are TRBV6-4 and TRBJ2-2; D may correspond to TRBD1 or TRBD2 (5 bases each). CDR1 and CDR2 from the germline V gene are MRHNA and SNTAGT. The CDR3 consists of 14 residues. The chain's CDR3 is CASSDRGGTGVLFF. The DNA for the CDR3 is TGTGCCAGCAGTGACAGGGGTGGTACCGGGGTGCTGTTTTTT.

This clonotype was counted only a few times. The chain couples TRBV7-9 to TRBJ2-1; weak D call: TRBD2 (5 bases). With 0 bases removed from V and 7 bases from J, the gap between germline ends came to 10 bases. Per germline, CDR1 SEHNR and CDR2 FQNEAQ (reference sequence). The CDR3 is 14 amino acids. The CDR3 reads CASSLAPEVNEQFF. The CDR3 DNA follows: TGTGCCAGCAGCTTAGCGCCGGAGGTTAATGAGCAGTTCTTC.

This clonotype has just a few counts. The rearrangement joins TRBV3-1 to TRBJ2-3, with no clear D. Between the trimmed V and J ends, which lost 3 bases and 5 bases, there was a span of 9 bases. Germline V gene sequence: CDR1 LGHDT, CDR2 YNNKEL (reference sequence). The CDR3 loop spans 13 amino acids. The CDR3 nucleotides are TGTGCCAGCAGCCACTCAACGGGAGATACGCAGTATTTT. Translating gives CASSHSTGDTQYF.

This clonotype was counted many times. The CDR3: CASPASPRDSSPEQYF. The CDR3, as DNA: TGTGCCAGCCCAGCATCCCCCCGGGACAGCTCTCCCGAGCAGTACTTC. The rearrangement joins TRBV6-1 to TRBJ2-7, with 7 bases fitting TRBD1. The germline gives CDR1 MNHNS, CDR2 SASEGT. The CDR3 runs to 16 residues. J lost 6 bases, V lost 8 bases, and 19 bases had no gene match.

This clonotype was detected only a few times. The J gene is TRBJ2-7, the V gene TRBV12-3 or TRBV12-4; possible D gene TRBD2, 6 bases. V dropped 7 bases and J dropped 6 bases, with 19 bases sitting between them. The CDR3 length is 14 residues. CDR3 residues: CASTPTGTPLEQYF. The CDR3 nucleotides are TGTGCCAGCACTCCCACCGGGACTCCCCTCGAGCAGTACTTC.